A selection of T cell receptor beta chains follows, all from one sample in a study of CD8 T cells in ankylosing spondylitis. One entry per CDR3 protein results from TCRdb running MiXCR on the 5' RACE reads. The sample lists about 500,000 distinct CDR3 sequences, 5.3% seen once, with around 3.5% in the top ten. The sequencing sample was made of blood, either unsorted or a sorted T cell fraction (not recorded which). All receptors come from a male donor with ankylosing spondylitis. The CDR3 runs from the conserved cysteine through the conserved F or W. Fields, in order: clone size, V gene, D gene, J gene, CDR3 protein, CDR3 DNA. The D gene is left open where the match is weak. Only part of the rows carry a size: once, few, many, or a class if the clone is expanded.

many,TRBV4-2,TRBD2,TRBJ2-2,CASSQETSVNTGELFF,TGTGCCAGCAGCCAAGAAACTAGCGTGAACACCGGGGAGCTGTTTTTT
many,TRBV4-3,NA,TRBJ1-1,CASSQDLVGRAAFF,TGCGCCAGCAGCCAAGATCTTGTAGGGCGTGCAGCTTTCTTT
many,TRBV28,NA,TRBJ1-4,CASSGERTGKLFF,TGTGCCAGCAGTGGGGAGAGGACCGGAAAACTGTTTTTT
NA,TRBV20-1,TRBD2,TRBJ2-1,CSPGTSGIISRNEQFF,TGCAGTCCCGGGACTAGCGGGATTATCTCGCGGAATGAGCAGTTCTTC
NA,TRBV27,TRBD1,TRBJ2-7,CASSLGQLTYEQYF,TGTGCCAGCAGTTTGGGACAGCTGACCTACGAGCAGTACTTC
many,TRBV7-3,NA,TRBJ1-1,CASSAGTLNTEAFF,TGTGCCAGCAGCGCCGGAACGTTGAACACTGAAGCTTTCTTT
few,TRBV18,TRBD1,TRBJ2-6,CASSPRDSRLSGANVLTF,TGTGCCAGCTCACCCAGGGACAGCCGACTCTCTGGGGCCAACGTCCTGACTTTC
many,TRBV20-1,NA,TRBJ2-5,CSARVPASGQETQYF,TGCAGTGCTAGAGTACCGGCCAGTGGGCAAGAGACCCAGTACTTC
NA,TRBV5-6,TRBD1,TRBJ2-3,CASSLYRGLTDTQYF,TGTGCCAGCAGCTTGTACAGGGGTTTGACAGATACGCAGTATTTT
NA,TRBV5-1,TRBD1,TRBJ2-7,CASSLGTGAGLGYEQYF,TGCGCCAGCAGCCTAGGGACAGGCGCAGGCTTGGGCTACGAGCAGTACTTC
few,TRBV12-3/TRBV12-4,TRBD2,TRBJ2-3,CASSAGLAESPTDTQYF,TGTGCCAGCAGTGCCGGACTAGCGGAGAGCCCCACAGATACGCAGTATTTT
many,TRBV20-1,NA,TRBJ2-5,CSAEDRRGETQYF,TGCAGTGCCGAGGACAGGAGGGGAGAGACCCAGTACTTC
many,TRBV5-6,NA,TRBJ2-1,CASSLAGNGADFYNEQFF,TGTGCCAGCAGCTTGGCGGGTAACGGGGCCGACTTCTACAATGAGCAGTTCTTC
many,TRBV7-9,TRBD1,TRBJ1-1,CASSPNRGQGQDEAFF,TGTGCCAGCAGCCCCAATAGGGGACAGGGACAGGATGAAGCTTTCTTT
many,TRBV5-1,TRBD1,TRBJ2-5,CASKTLPQGPGETQYF,TGCGCCAGCAAAACCCTCCCACAGGGGCCTGGGGAGACCCAGTACTTC
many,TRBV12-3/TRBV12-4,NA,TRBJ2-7,CASSLAGRADEQYF,TGTGCCAGCAGTTTAGCGGGCAGGGCGGACGAGCAGTACTTC
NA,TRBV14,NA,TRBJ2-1,CASSPPSEQFF,TGTGCCAGCAGCCCTCCGAGTGAGCAGTTCTTC
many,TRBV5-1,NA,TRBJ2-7,CASSLARGPTYEQYF,TGCGCCAGCAGCTTGGCAAGAGGACCAACCTACGAGCAGTACTTC
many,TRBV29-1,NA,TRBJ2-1,CSVEIAGSFF,TGCAGCGTTGAAATTGCGGGGTCGTTCTTC
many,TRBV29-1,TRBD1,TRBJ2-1,CSVDLQGINEQFF,TGCAGCGTTGACCTACAGGGGATTAATGAGCAGTTCTTC
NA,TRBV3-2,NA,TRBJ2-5,CASSRRDTETQYF,TGTGCCAGCAGCCGCCGGGACACAGAGACCCAGTACTTC
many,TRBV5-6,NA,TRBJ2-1,CASSPTGGKVYEQFF,TGTGCCAGCAGCCCCACCGGGGGCAAGGTTTATGAGCAGTTCTTC
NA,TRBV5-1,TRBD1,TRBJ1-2,CASSPGQGAWDPYGYTF,TGCGCCAGCAGCCCGGGACAGGGGGCTTGGGACCCCTATGGCTACACCTTC
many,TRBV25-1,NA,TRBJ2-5,CASSDATDTQETQYF,TGTGCCAGCAGTGATGCCACGGACACACAAGAGACCCAGTACTTC
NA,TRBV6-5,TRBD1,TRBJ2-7,CASKDRAYEQYF,TGTGCCAGCAAAGACAGGGCCTACGAGCAGTACTTC
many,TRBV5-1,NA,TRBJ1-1,CASSLGGRMNTEAFF,TGCGCCAGCAGCTTGGGAGGTCGGATGAACACTGAAGCTTTCTTT
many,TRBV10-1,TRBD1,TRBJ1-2,CASSWDRERYTF,TGCGCCAGCAGTTGGGACAGGGAGAGGTACACCTTC
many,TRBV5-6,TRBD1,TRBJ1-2,CASSPWTGIRLAYGYTF,TGTGCCAGCAGCCCGTGGACAGGGATACGGCTAGCGTATGGCTACACCTTC
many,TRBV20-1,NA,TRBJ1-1,CSARSPGQGSTEAFF,TGCAGTGCTAGATCCCCGGGGCAGGGAAGCACTGAAGCTTTCTTT
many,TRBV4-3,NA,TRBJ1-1,CASSQGISGAFF,TGCGCCAGCAGCCAAGGGATTTCCGGAGCTTTCTTT
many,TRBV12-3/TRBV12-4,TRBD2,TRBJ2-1,CASSVTSVPYNEQFF,TGTGCCAGCAGTGTAACTAGCGTCCCCTACAATGAGCAGTTCTTC
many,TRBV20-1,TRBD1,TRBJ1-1,CSALDRGRLTEAFF,TGCAGTGCACTTGACAGGGGGCGCTTGACTGAAGCTTTCTTT
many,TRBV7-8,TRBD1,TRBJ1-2,CASSYGTAYGYTF,TGTGCCAGCAGCTACGGGACAGCGTATGGCTACACCTTC
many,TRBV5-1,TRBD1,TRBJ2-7,CASSFRTGARVSSYEQYF,TGCGCCAGCAGCTTCCGGACAGGGGCTAGGGTAAGCTCCTACGAGCAGTACTTC
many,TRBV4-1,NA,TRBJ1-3,CASSHPWADEGNTIYF,TGCGCCAGCAGCCACCCTTGGGCCGATGAGGGAAACACCATATATTTT
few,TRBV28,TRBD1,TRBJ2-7,CASSSGGTGAIGQYF,TGTGCCAGCAGTTCCGGAGGGACAGGGGCAATCGGGCAGTACTTC
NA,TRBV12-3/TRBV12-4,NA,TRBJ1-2,CASSATPYYGYTF,TGTGCCAGCAGCGCCACCCCCTACTATGGCTACACCTTC
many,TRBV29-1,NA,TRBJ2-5,CSADPGTLLVETQYF,TGCAGCGCCGACCCCGGGACTCTCCTTGTGGAGACCCAGTACTTC
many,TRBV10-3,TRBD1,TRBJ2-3,CAISRDRGIDTQYF,TGTGCCATCAGCCGGGACAGGGGAATAGATACGCAGTATTTT
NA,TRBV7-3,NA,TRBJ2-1,CASCLFRSSYNEQFF,TGTGCCAGCTGCTTATTCAGGAGCTCCTACAATGAGCAGTTCTTC
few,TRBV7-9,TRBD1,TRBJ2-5,CASRKQGLQETQYF,TGTGCCAGCAGGAAACAGGGGCTTCAAGAGACCCAGTACTTC
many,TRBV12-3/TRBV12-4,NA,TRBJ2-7,CASTPSGNPYEQYF,TGTGCCAGCACCCCGTCAGGGAATCCGTACGAGCAGTACTTC
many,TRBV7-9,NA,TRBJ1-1,CASILTGSNTEAFF,TGTGCCAGCATTCTAACCGGGAGCAACACTGAAGCTTTCTTT
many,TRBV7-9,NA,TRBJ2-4,CASTEFQSGNIQYF,TGTGCCAGCACCGAGTTCCAATCGGGAAACATTCAGTACTTC
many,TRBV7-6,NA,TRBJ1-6,CASSLTLSSYNSPLHF,TGTGCCAGCAGCTTAACACTGAGCTCCTATAATTCACCCCTCCACTTT
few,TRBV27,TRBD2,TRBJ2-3,CASSRIGDSSGFTDTQYF,TGTGCCAGCAGTCGAATCGGAGATTCTAGCGGGTTCACAGATACGCAGTATTTT
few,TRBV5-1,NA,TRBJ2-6,CASGGTDSGANVLTF,TGCGCCAGCGGCGGGACGGACTCTGGGGCCAACGTCCTGACTTTC